This T cell receptor (beta chain) comes out of a study of cytomegalovirus exposure and HLA in healthy donors. V shed 7 bases, J shed 5 bases, and the junction held 9 bases outside the gene matches. The CDR3 runs 14 residues. From germline, CDR1 is SQVTM and CDR2 ANQGSEA. Researchers ran the PCR with 60 Vbeta and 13 Jbeta primers. Sequencing was performed with immunoSEQ multiplex PCR; in TCRdb, only in-frame clones are kept and a portion is missing. Among around 140,000 clones listed, about two thirds were seen once. This clone was observed once. The source is a man aged 50-59 years in good health and CMV-seropositive. V and J are TRBV29-1 and TRBJ1-4; TRBD1 aligns across 8 bases. Sequenced input: PBMCs. The CDR3 DNA reads as TGCAGCGCAGGGGGCGGGACAGCAAATGAAAAACTGTTTTTT. This translates into CSAGGGTANEKLFF.